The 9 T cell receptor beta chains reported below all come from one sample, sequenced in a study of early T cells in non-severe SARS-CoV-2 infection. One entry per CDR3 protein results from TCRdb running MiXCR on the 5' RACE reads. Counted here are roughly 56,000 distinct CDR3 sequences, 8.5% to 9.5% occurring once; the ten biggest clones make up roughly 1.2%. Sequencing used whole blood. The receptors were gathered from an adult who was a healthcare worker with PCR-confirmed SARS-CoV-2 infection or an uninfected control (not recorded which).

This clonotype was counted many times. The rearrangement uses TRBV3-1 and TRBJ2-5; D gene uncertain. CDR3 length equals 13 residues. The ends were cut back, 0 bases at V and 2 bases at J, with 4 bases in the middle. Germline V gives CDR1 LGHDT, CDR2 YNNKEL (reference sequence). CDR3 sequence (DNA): TGTGCCAGCAGCCAAGAATCTCAAGAGACCCAGTACTTC. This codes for CASSQESQETQYF.

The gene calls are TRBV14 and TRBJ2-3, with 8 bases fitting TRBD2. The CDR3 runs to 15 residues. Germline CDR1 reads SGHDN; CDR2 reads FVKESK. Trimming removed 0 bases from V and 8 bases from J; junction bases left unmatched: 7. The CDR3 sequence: CASSQERTSYGTQYF. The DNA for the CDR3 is TGTGCCAGCAGCCAAGAGAGGACTAGCTACGGTACGCAGTATTTT.

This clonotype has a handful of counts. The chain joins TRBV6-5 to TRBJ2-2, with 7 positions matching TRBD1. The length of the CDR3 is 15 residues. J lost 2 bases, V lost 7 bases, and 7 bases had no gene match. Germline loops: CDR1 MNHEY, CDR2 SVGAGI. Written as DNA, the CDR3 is TGTGCCAGCAACTACGCAGGGGGAAACACCGGGGAGCTGTTTTTT. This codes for CASNYAGGNTGELFF.

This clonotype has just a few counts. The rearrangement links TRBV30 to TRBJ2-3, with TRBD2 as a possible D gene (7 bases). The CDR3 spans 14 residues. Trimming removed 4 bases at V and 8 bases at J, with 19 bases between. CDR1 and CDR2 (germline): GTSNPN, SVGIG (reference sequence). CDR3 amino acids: CAWTQPGGPTTQYF. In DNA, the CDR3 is TGTGCCTGGACCCAACCCGGGGGGCCGACTACGCAGTATTTT.

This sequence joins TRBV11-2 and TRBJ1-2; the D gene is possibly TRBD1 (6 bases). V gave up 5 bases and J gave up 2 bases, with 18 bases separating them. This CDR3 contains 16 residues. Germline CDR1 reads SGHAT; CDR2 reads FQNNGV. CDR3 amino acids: CASSLTGHRANYGYTF. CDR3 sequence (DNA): TGTGCCAGCAGCCTAACAGGCCACAGGGCCAACTATGGCTACACCTTC.

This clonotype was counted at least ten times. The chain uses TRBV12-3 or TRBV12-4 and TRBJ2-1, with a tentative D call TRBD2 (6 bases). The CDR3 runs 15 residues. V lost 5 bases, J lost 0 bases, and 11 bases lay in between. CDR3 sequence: CASSPSVISYNEQFF. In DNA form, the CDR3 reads TGTGCCAGCAGTCCTAGCGTTATCTCCTACAATGAGCAGTTCTTC.

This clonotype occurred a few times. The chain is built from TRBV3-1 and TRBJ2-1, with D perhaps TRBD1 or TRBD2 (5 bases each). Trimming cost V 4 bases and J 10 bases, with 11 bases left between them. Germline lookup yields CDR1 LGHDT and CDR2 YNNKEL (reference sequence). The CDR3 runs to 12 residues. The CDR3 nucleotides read TGTGCCAGCAGCCTACCCGGGACCGAGCAGTTCTTC. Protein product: CASSLPGTEQFF.

CDR3 in amino acids: CASSFGDNQPQHF. CDR3 nucleotide sequence: TGTGCCAGCAGCTTTGGGGACAATCAGCCCCAGCATTTT. The chain recombines TRBV11-2 with TRBJ1-5; no reliable D call. With 3 bases removed from V and 3 bases from J, the gap between germline ends came to 6 bases. CDR1 is SGHAT, CDR2 FQNNGV, per germline. CDR3 length equals 13 residues.

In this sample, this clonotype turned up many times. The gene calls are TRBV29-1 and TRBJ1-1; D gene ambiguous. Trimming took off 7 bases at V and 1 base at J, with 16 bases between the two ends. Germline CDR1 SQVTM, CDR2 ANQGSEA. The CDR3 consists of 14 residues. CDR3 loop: CSGSLSSTNTEAFF. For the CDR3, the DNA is TGCAGCGGTTCACTCTCATCCACGAACACTGAAGCTTTCTTT.